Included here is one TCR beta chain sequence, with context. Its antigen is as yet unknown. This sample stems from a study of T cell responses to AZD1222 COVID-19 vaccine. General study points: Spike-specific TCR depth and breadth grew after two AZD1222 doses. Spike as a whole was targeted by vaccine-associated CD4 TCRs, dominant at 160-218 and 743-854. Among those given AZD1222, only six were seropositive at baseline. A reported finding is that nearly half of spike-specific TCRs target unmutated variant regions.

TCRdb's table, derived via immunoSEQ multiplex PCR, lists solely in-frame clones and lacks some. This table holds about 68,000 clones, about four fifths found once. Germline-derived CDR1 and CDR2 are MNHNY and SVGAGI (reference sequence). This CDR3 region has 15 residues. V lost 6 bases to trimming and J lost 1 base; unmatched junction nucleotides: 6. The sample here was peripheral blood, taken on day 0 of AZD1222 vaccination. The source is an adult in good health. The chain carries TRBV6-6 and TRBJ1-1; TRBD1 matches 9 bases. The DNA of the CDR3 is TGTGCCAGCAGACCGACAGGGGGGAGGAACACTGAAGCTTTCTTT. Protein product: CASRPTGGRNTEAFF.